The present T cell receptor beta chain was sequenced within a study of shared clonotypes between healthy human individuals. This clone has a handful of counts. Sequencing was performed with immunoSEQ multiplex PCR; in TCRdb, only in-frame clones are kept and a portion is missing. The data contain 850,000 to 1,100,000 clones, 77% of them seen just once; the ten biggest clones take up 0.7% to 0.95%. The V segment lost 4 bases and the J segment 4 bases; nucleotides outside the gene matches: 7. In germline, CDR1 is SGHTA, CDR2 FQGNSA. The CDR3 length is 14 residues. This chain links TRBV7-2 with TRBJ2-7; 7 nucleotides match TRBD2. The clonotype originates from a man younger than 35 in good health. Some clones in this sample may be carry-over from other donors' samples. Input material: memory CD4+ T cells from PBMCs. Regarding subset: CD45RA-negative fraction. DNA for the CDR3: TGTGCCAGCAGCTCCGGCGGGAGAGGTTACGAGCAGTACTTC. Translated: CASSSGGRGYEQYF.